This T cell receptor beta chain was identified during a study of technical replicates of blood from a handful of donors. CDR1 and CDR2 (germline): ENHRY, SYGVKD. The CDR3 has 13 residues. Trimming left V 2 bases short and J 3 bases short, with 7 bases between. The table came from immunoSEQ multiplex PCR; TCRdb's copy has only in-frame clones and leaves some out. The sample lists around 17,000 clones, 70% to 85% occurring once. The specimen was PBMCs. This receptor was taken from a human donor in good health. Some clones in this sample may be carry-over from other donors' samples. V usage is TRBV10-3 and J usage is TRBJ1-1; weak D call: TRBD1 (5 bases). The CDR3 reads CAISETGYTEAFF. The CDR3 coding sequence is TGTGCCATCAGTGAGACAGGATACACTGAAGCTTTCTTT.